The entry below describes one T cell receptor (beta chain). The germline CDR1 and CDR2 sequences are SGHDT and YYEEEE. The V gene lost 4 bases and the J gene lost 0 bases, with 14 bases spanning the gap. This CDR3 has 15 residues. The data originate from a study of shared clonotypes between healthy human individuals. Clones were read by immunoSEQ multiplex PCR, and TCRdb kept only the in-frame ones, dropping some. The table includes more than 1,200,000 clones, less than 99% detected once. This TCR was recovered from a man younger than 40 in good health. The sequenced material came from naive CD4+ T cells sorted from blood. Noted subset: CD45RA+ positively selected. This chain uses TRBV5-6 with TRBJ2-7, with D possibly matching TRBD2 (6 bases). CDR3 nucleotide sequence: TGTGCCAGCAGCCCAGGAGGGGACCTCTCCTACGAGCAGTACTTC. Its translation: CASSPGGDLSYEQYF.